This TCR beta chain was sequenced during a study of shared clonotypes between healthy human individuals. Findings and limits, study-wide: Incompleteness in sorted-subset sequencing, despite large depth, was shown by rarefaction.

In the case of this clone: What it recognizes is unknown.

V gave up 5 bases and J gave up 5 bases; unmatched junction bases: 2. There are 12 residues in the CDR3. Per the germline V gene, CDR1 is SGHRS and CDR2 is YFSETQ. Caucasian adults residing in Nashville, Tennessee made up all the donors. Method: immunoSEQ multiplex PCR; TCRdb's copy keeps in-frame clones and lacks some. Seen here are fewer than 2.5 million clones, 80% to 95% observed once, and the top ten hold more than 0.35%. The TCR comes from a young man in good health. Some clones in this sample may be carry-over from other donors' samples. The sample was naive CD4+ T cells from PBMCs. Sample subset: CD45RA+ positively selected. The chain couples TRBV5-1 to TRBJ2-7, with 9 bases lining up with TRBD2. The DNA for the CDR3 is TGCGCCAGCAGGCGGGAGGGGAACGAGCAGTACTTC. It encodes CASRREGNEQYF.